Presented here are 13 T cell receptor beta chains from one specimen sequenced in a study of T cell changes during pregnancy in multiple sclerosis. Sequencing was performed with immunoSEQ multiplex PCR; in TCRdb, only in-frame clones are kept and a portion is missing. The table lists tens of thousands of clones, about 89% of them singletons, with about 0.4% in the top ten. The sequences come from CD4+ T cells from peripheral blood mononuclear cells, collected before pregnancy. These receptors all stem from a female donor with multiple sclerosis, enrolled in a pregnancy study.

The gene calls are TRBV27 and TRBJ2-2; TRBD1 aligns across 10 bases. CDR1 MNHEY and CDR2 SMNVEV come from the germline V gene (reference sequence). The V and J ends lost 3 bases and 7 bases, in that order; junction bases with no gene match: 2. CDR3 length: 14 residues. The CDR3 protein is CASSFGQGVGELFF. In DNA, the CDR3 is TGTGCCAGCAGTTTCGGACAGGGGGTCGGGGAGCTGTTTTTT.

In its sample, this clone was seen once. V is TRBV7-2 and J is TRBJ2-4; 10 nucleotides align to TRBD1. The ends lost 5 bases at V and 7 bases at J; junction bases unmatched: 5. CDR1 and CDR2 from the germline V gene are SGHTA and FQGNSA. CDR3 length: 14 amino acids. CDR3 residues: CASSRQGQGNIQYF. DNA for the CDR3: TGTGCCAGCAGCCGACAGGGACAGGGGAACATTCAGTACTTC.

The rearrangement links TRBV25-1 to TRBJ1-2; no firm D call. Germline V gene data show CDR1 as MGHDK and CDR2 as SYGVNS. The CDR3 spans 13 residues. Trimming took 7 bases from V and 3 from J, leaving 12 bases between them. The CDR3 DNA reads as TGTGCCAGCATACCTAGAGGGTACTATGGCTACACCTTC. It codes for CASIPRGYYGYTF.

The rearrangement joins TRBV11-2 to TRBJ2-1; 9 bases line up with TRBD2. The length of the CDR3 is 16 residues. Germline V lookup: CDR1 SGHAT, CDR2 FQNNGV. V was pared by 1 base and J by 4 bases, with 5 bases of the junction left unmatched. The CDR3 spells CASSLVLAGAYNEQFF. In DNA, the CDR3 is TGTGCCAGCAGCTTAGTTTTAGCGGGAGCATACAATGAGCAGTTCTTC.

This clone was observed once. V is TRBV19 and J is TRBJ1-2; 8 positions match TRBD1. The CDR3 is 15 residues long. The V gene end was trimmed by 7 bases and the J gene end by 2 bases; junction bases not matched to a gene: 9. The germline V gene encodes CDR1 LNHDA and CDR2 SQIVND (reference sequence). CDR3 amino acids: CASKRGSGGNYGYTF. The CDR3, as DNA: TGTGCCAGTAAAAGGGGGTCAGGGGGCAACTATGGCTACACCTTC.

This chain links TRBV30 with TRBJ1-5; D unresolved. Germline V lookup: CDR1 GTSNPN, CDR2 SVGIG (reference sequence). The length of the CDR3 is 13 residues. V was trimmed by 1 base and J by 1 base, leaving 5 bases between them. The CDR3 sequence is CAWSGASNQPQHF. The CDR3 nucleotides read TGTGCCTGGAGTGGAGCGAGCAATCAGCCCCAGCATTTT. Looking up the rest from reference TRBV30 and TRBJ1-5 gives the full variable domain: SQTIHQWPATLVQPVGSPLSLECTVEGTSNPNLYWYRQAAGRGLQLLFYSVGIGQISSEVPQNLSASRPQDRQFILSSKKLLLSDSGFYLCAWSGASNQPQHFGDGTRLSIL.

The chain employs TRBV10-3 and TRBJ2-5; 10 bases fit TRBD1. This CDR3 has 14 residues. Trimming cost V 8 bases and J 4 bases; bases outside gene matches: 7. Per the germline V gene, CDR1 is ENHRY and CDR2 is SYGVKD. The CDR3 DNA follows: TGTGCCATCGGGGAGACAGGGGGCTTAGAGACCCAGTACTTC. Its translation is CAIGETGGLETQYF.

The chain uses TRBV11-2 and TRBJ1-1; D is unresolved. Germline CDR1 is SGHAT and CDR2 is FQNNGV. The CDR3 extends over 15 amino acids. The V end lost 2 bases, the J end lost 0 bases, and 10 bases lay between the germline ends. CDR3 sequence: CASSLSPLMNTEAFF. CDR3 DNA: TGTGCCAGCAGCTTAAGCCCGCTCATGAACACTGAAGCTTTCTTT. Full variable domain (outside the CDR3, taken from reference TRBV11-2 and TRBJ1-1): EAGVAQSPRYKIIEKRQSVAFWCNPISGHATLYWYQQILGQGPKLLIQFQNNGVVDDSQLPKDRFSAERLKGVDSTLKIQPAKLEDSAVYLCASSLSPLMNTEAFFGQGTRLTVV.

V gene TRBV6-6 combines with J gene TRBJ1-4, with D maybe TRBD1 (6 bases). Trimming took 2 bases from V and 0 from J, leaving 10 bases between them. The CDR3 runs 16 residues. The germline V gene has CDR1 MNHNY and CDR2 SVGAGI (reference sequence). CDR3 in DNA: TGTGCCAGCAGTTACGGGACAACTGCAACTAATGAAAAACTGTTTTTT. This gives the protein CASSYGTTATNEKLFF.

The V call is TRBV18, the J call TRBJ2-7, with 9 bases identical to TRBD1. The V gene's germline CDR1 is KGHSH and CDR2 LQKENI. Germline trimming cut 3 bases from V and 4 bases from J; bases unmatched to any gene: 4. The CDR3 consists of 14 residues. The CDR3 DNA follows: TGTGCCAGCTCACCCGGGACAGGGAATTACGAGCAGTACTTC. This codes for CASSPGTGNYEQYF.

The gene calls are TRBV4-3 and TRBJ1-6; TRBD1 is a possible D gene (5 bases). Trimming shortened V by 0 bases and J by 8 bases, and 5 bases separated the two germline ends. Germline CDR1 LGHNA, CDR2 YSLEER. CDR3 length equals 13 residues. CDR3 residues: CASSQDRDSPLHF. The CDR3 nucleotides read TGCGCCAGCAGCCAAGACAGGGATTCACCCCTCCACTTT.

The J gene is TRBJ2-3, the V gene TRBV9; weak D call: TRBD2 (7 bases). This CDR3 contains 16 residues. Germline CDR1 SGDLS, CDR2 YYNGEE. The V end was cut by 0 bases, the J end by 6 bases, with 17 bases between. CDR3 amino acids: CASSVEGGTILDTQYF. CDR3 nucleotide sequence: TGTGCCAGCAGCGTAGAGGGGGGGACGATCCTGGATACGCAGTATTTT.

This clone was recorded only once. This chain connects TRBV28 to TRBJ2-2; TRBD1 matches 8 bases. The trim removed 6 bases at V and 6 bases at J, leaving 9 bases unmatched. Germline V lookup: CDR1 MDHEN, CDR2 SYDVKM. The CDR3 covers 15 residues. The CDR3, as DNA: TGTGCCAGCAGGGGGCCAGGGGGCTTCGCCGGGGAGCTGTTTTTT. This gives the protein CASRGPGGFAGELFF.